These T cell receptor beta chains were read from a single sample in a study of monozygotic twins with inflammatory bowel disease. TCRdb reprocessed the 5' RACE reads, keeping one entry per CDR3 protein, no DNA. This sample carries around 400,000 distinct CDR3 sequences, with under 3% going to the ten biggest clones. The material sequenced was blood. Every receptor here comes from a human donor with ulcerative colitis or Crohn's disease, or a healthy co-twin of an affected twin (not recorded which). Each CDR3 is given with its conserved first and last residue.

J,V,CDR3
TRBJ2-2,TRBV7-3,CASSTGTGDTGELFF
TRBJ1-4,TRBV18,CASSPVGFAYNEKLFF
TRBJ1-1,TRBV28,CASTLSTLGNTEAFF
TRBJ1-1,TRBV12-3/TRBV12-4,CASSTRPLPSTEAFF
TRBJ1-1,TRBV9,CASSVKLDTEAFF
TRBJ2-5,TRBV5-6,CASSLWESGRGKTQYF
TRBJ2-1,TRBV28,CASISGDSYNEQFF
TRBJ1-5,TRBV12-3/TRBV12-4,CASSSPVQPQHF
TRBJ1-1,TRBV7-8,CASIVDTVGGGTEAFF
TRBJ1-4,TRBV5-1,CASSEGMGNEKLFF
TRBJ2-3,TRBV7-9,CASSGIGTPATDTQYF
TRBJ2-5,TRBV10-2,CASTPGLAGRGETQYF
TRBJ2-3,TRBV20-1,CSARLAGTDTQYF
TRBJ2-7,TRBV6-1,CASIMPGVLYEQYF
TRBJ2-1,TRBV7-8,CASSLSARSSYNEQFF
TRBJ2-1,TRBV29-1,CSVGGGLSYNEQFF
TRBJ2-2,TRBV19,CASRGLAATGELFF
TRBJ1-1,TRBV5-1,CASSLAGTGGTEAFF
TRBJ1-2,TRBV6-5,CASTLDLNYGYTF
TRBJ1-1,TRBV6-1,CASSVQAGTEAFF
TRBJ1-4,TRBV7-6,CASSSLGEKLFF
TRBJ2-1,TRBV12-3/TRBV12-4,CASSLIRAPKQNEQFF
TRBJ2-1,TRBV7-3,CASSRVGGSSVNEQFF
TRBJ2-3,TRBV7-9,CASCLAGADTQYF
TRBJ2-7,TRBV29-1,CSVGSGASYEQYF
TRBJ2-7,TRBV4-1,CASSQDMGQGFEQYF
TRBJ2-6,TRBV10-3,CTISESRAGANVLTF
TRBJ2-1,TRBV20-1,CSAENSAVSYNEQFF
TRBJ2-2,TRBV6-2/TRBV6-3,CASSLIRTGELFF
TRBJ2-7,TRBV19,CASRRADVSGDEQYF
TRBJ2-5,TRBV20-1,CSARGSSGVETQYF
TRBJ2-5,TRBV4-3,CASSQDSGRQETQYF
TRBJ2-3,TRBV7-2,CASSMGTAGSQYF
TRBJ2-1,TRBV19,CASSIEGLAGGRNEQFF
TRBJ2-7,TRBV11-2,CASSATDRGSYEQYF
TRBJ2-5,TRBV28,CASRGRTGKETQYF
TRBJ2-7,TRBV28,CASSSPSGRGYEQYF